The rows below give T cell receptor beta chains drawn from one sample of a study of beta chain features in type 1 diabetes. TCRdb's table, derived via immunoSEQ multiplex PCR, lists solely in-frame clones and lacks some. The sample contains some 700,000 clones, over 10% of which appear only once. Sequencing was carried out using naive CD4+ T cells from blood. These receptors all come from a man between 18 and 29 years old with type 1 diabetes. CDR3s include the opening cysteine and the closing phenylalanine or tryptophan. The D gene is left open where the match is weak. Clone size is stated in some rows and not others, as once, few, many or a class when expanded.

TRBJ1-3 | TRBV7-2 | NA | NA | CASSLQGSGNTIYF | TGTGCCAGCAGCTTGCAGGGTTCTGGAAACACCATATATTTT
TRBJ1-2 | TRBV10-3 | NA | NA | CAINPIEGSGYTF | TGTGCCATCAACCCAATTGAGGGTTCGGGCTACACCTTC
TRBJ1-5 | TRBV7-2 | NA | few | CASSLEGGSNQPQHF | TGTGCCAGCAGCTTAGAGGGCGGTAGCAATCAGCCCCAGCATTTT
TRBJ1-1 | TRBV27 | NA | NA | CASRTRTEAFF | TGTGCCAGCCGAACACGCACTGAAGCTTTCTTT
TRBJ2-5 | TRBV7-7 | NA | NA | CASSPQLQETQYF | TGTGCTAGCAGCCCACAACTCCAAGAGACCCAGTACTTC
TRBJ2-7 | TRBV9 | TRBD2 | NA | CASSPGTGLASGQYF | TGTGCCAGCAGCCCGGGAACAGGACTAGCCTCAGGGCAGTACTTC
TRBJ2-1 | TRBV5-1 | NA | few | CASSLEWSEDEQFF | TGCGCCAGCAGCTTGGAGTGGTCCGAAGATGAGCAGTTCTTC
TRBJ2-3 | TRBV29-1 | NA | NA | CSVEVATDTQYF | TGCAGCGTTGAAGTAGCGACGGATACGCAGTATTTT
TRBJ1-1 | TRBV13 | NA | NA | CASSYGVGGPEAFF | TGTGCCAGCAGCTACGGGGTAGGCGGACCTGAAGCTTTCTTT
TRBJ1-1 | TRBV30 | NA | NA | CALSGPDDMNTEAFF | TGTGCCTTAAGTGGGCCGGACGACATGAACACTGAAGCTTTCTTT
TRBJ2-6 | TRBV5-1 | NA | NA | CASSLTFGSGANVLTF | TGCGCCAGCAGCTTGACTTTCGGCTCTGGGGCCAACGTCCTGACTTTC
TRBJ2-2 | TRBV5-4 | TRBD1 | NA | CASSLAQGANTGELFF | TGTGCCAGCAGCTTGGCACAGGGGGCGAACACCGGGGAGCTGTTTTTT
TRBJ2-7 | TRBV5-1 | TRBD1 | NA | CASSLDGGQGATEQYF | TGCGCCAGCAGCTTGGATGGGGGACAGGGGGCGACCGAGCAGTACTTC
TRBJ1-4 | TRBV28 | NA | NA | CASKERSTGNSSF | TGTGCCAGCAAGGAAAGATCGACCGGCAACTCAAGTTTT
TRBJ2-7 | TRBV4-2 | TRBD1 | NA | CASSQRTGVDEQYF | TGTGCCAGCAGCCAACGGACAGGGGTAGACGAGCAGTACTTC
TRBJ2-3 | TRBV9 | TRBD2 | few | CASSIGLAGPDTQYF | TGTGCCAGCAGCATAGGACTAGCGGGGCCTGATACGCAGTATTTT
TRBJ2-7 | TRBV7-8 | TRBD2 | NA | CASSHVGGGYEQYF | TGTGCCAGCAGCCACGTTGGCGGGGGGTACGAGCAGTACTTC
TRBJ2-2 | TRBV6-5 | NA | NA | CASSYAGASGTGELFF | TGTGCCAGCAGTTACGCGGGGGCCTCGGGCACCGGGGAGCTGTTTTTT
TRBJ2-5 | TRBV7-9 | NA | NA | CASSLPVQETQYF | TGTGCCAGCAGCTTACCAGTGCAAGAGACCCAGTACTTC
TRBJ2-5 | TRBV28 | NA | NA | CASSRTTGLLGTQYF | TGTGCCAGCAGCAGAACTACGGGACTTCTTGGGACCCAGTACTTC
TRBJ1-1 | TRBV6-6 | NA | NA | CASALSKAEAFF | TGTGCCAGCGCCCTATCCAAGGCCGAAGCTTTCTTT
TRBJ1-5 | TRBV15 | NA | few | CATSFRQEDMPQHF | TGTGCCACCAGCTTCCGACAGGAGGACATGCCCCAGCATTTT
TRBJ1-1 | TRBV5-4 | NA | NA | CASSLDGALNTEAFF | TGTGCCAGCAGCTTGGACGGGGCCCTGAACACTGAAGCTTTCTTT
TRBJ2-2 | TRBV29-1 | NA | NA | CSVDENTGELFF | TGCAGCGTTGACGAGAACACCGGGGAGCTGTTTTTT
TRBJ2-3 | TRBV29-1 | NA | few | CSVEPGTGKTDTQYF | TGCAGCGTTGAACCCGGGACCGGGAAGACAGATACGCAGTATTTT
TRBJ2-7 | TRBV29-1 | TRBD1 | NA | CSVDGDAGTGTYEQYF | TGCAGCGTTGATGGGGACGCCGGGACAGGGACCTACGAGCAGTACTTC
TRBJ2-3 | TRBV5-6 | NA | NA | CASSLYNSRTDTQYF | TGTGCCAGCAGCTTGTACAACTCACGCACAGATACGCAGTATTTT
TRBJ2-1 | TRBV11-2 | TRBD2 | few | CASRGLAGDNEQFF | TGTGCCAGCCGTGGACTAGCGGGGGACAATGAGCAGTTCTTC
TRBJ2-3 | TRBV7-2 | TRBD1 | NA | CASSARIPGQRTDTQYF | TGTGCCAGCAGCGCCCGAATCCCGGGACAGCGCACAGATACGCAGTATTTT
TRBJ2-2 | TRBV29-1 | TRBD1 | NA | CSVGRQGGGELFF | TGCAGCGTGGGGAGACAGGGCGGCGGGGAGCTGTTTTTT
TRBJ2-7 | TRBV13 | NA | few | CASSPTRTYEQYF | TGTGCCAGCAGCCCTACTCGGACCTACGAGCAGTACTTC